A selection of T cell receptor beta chains follows, all from one sample in a study of Ad26.COV2.S vaccination and SARS-CoV-2 variants. Sequencing was performed with immunoSEQ multiplex PCR; in TCRdb, only in-frame clones are kept and a portion is missing. The sample records roughly 270,000 clones, approximately 87% being singletons. The sequenced sample was peripheral blood, obtained in a trial of Ad26.COV2.S vaccine versus placebo. The receptors here all came from a person between 18 and 60 years old who received the Ad26.COV2.S COVID-19 vaccine or a placebo. Both conserved end residues are part of each CDR3. A D gene is named only where the DNA matches it firmly. Only part of the rows carry a size: once, few, many, or a class if the clone is expanded.

cdr3_nt | cdr3_aa | v_call | clone_size | j_call | d_call
TGTGCCAGCAGCAAGGGCTACGAGCAGTACTTC | CASSKGYEQYF | TRBV11-2 | NA | TRBJ2-7 | NA
TGTGCTAGTGGTTTGAGCATCCCCTACTACGAGCAGTACTTC | CASGLSIPYYEQYF | TRBV12-5 | NA | TRBJ2-7 | NA
TGTGCCAGCACGTACCCCCTAGCGAACACCGGGGAGCTGTTTTTT | CASTYPLANTGELFF | TRBV2 | NA | TRBJ2-2 | NA
TGTGCCAGTAGTTGGCCGGGAGGAGGCAATGAGCAGTTCTTC | CASSWPGGGNEQFF | TRBV19 | NA | TRBJ2-1 | TRBD2
TGCGCCAGCAGCCAAGATCGAGGGGCGAACACTGAAGCTTTCTTT | CASSQDRGANTEAFF | TRBV4-3 | NA | TRBJ1-1 | NA
TGTGCCAGTAGTATGGGCGCTGGCGCCTACGAGCAGTACTTC | CASSMGAGAYEQYF | TRBV19 | NA | TRBJ2-7 | NA
TGTGCCAGCAGTTACTCCAGCCAGCATGGGTCATATAGCAATCAGCCCCAGCATTTT | CASSYSSQHGSYSNQPQHF | TRBV6-2/TRBV6-3 | NA | TRBJ1-5 | NA
TGTGCCAGCACCCCTGAGGAGTACACTGAAGCTTTCTTT | CASTPEEYTEAFF | TRBV12-3/TRBV12-4 | NA | TRBJ1-1 | NA
TGCGCCAGCAGTGAGCCCTGGGACATCTCCTACGAGCAGTACTTC | CASSEPWDISYEQYF | TRBV10-1 | NA | TRBJ2-7 | NA
TGTGCCAGCAGCACCAGTGGAAACACCATATATTTT | CASSTSGNTIYF | TRBV6-5 | NA | TRBJ1-3 | NA
TGTGCCAGCGGCCTTAGCGGGGCAGATACGCAGTATTTT | CASGLSGADTQYF | TRBV14 | NA | TRBJ2-3 | TRBD2
TGTGCCAGCAGCTTAACCCCTAGCGGGAGTCCCAAAAACATTCAGTACTTC | CASSLTPSGSPKNIQYF | TRBV11-2 | NA | TRBJ2-4 | TRBD2
TGTGCCAGTAGTGGCTACGATAGGGCCTACGAGCAGTACTTC | CASSGYDRAYEQYF | TRBV19 | NA | TRBJ2-7 | NA
TGTGCCAGCTCGATGGGGGGACAGGAACTCTACGAGCAGTACTTC | CASSMGGQELYEQYF | TRBV19 | NA | TRBJ2-7 | TRBD1
TGCGCCAGCAGCTTGGGGCGGGGACTAGCGGGGGCCAGCACAGATACGCAGTATTTT | CASSLGRGLAGASTDTQYF | TRBV5-1 | NA | TRBJ2-3 | TRBD2
TGTGCCAGCAGCCCTACTAGCGGGGCCTACAATGAGCAGTTCTTC | CASSPTSGAYNEQFF | TRBV11-2 | NA | TRBJ2-1 | TRBD2
TGTGCCAGCAGCCCCGCAGGATCTTACAATGAGCAGTTCTTC | CASSPAGSYNEQFF | TRBV5-5 | NA | TRBJ2-1 | NA
TGTGCCAGCAGTGACTCGGGTGGGAATCAGCCCCAGCATTTT | CASSDSGGNQPQHF | TRBV6-4 | NA | TRBJ1-5 | NA
TGTGCCAGCAGCTTTTTAGACAGGGACCACGAGCAGTACTTC | CASSFLDRDHEQYF | TRBV13 | NA | TRBJ2-7 | TRBD1
TGCGCCAGCAGCTTATTTTCGGGTAACGAGCAGTACTTC | CASSLFSGNEQYF | TRBV5-1 | NA | TRBJ2-7 | NA
TGTGCCAGCAGTTACCAGGCAGGCCAAGAGACCCAGTACTTC | CASSYQAGQETQYF | TRBV6-5 | NA | TRBJ2-5 | NA
TGTGCCAGCAGTTTGAGCGGGGCGTCGGGACCCCTCCACTTT | CASSLSGASGPLHF | TRBV28 | NA | TRBJ1-6 | NA
TGCGCCAGCAGTCAAGGGGGCACCGGGGAGCTGTTTTTT | CASSQGGTGELFF | TRBV10-1 | NA | TRBJ2-2 | NA
TGTGCCAGCAGATACAGGGAAAACACTGAAGCTTTCTTT | CASRYRENTEAFF | TRBV6-4 | NA | TRBJ1-1 | NA
TGCGCCAGCAGCCAAACGGTCGCCCGGAACACTGAAGCTTTCTTT | CASSQTVARNTEAFF | TRBV4-1 | NA | TRBJ1-1 | NA
TGTGCCAGCAGTCCGACAGGGGGCAATCAGCCCCAGCATTTT | CASSPTGGNQPQHF | TRBV2 | NA | TRBJ1-5 | TRBD1
TGCGCCAGCAGCTTGGTGGGGAATGGCTACACCTTC | CASSLVGNGYTF | TRBV5-1 | NA | TRBJ1-2 | NA
TGCGCCAGCAGCCCCACCCCCGGGAGGGACTATGGCTACACCTTC | CASSPTPGRDYGYTF | TRBV5-1 | NA | TRBJ1-2 | NA
TGCGCCAGCAGCCGGGGACAGGGTGAGGGGCTCTACGAGCAGTACTTC | CASSRGQGEGLYEQYF | TRBV5-1 | NA | TRBJ2-7 | TRBD1
TGTGCCAGCAGCCCCGGACAGTACTACAATGAGCAGTTCTTC | CASSPGQYYNEQFF | TRBV7-2 | once | TRBJ2-1 | NA
TGCGCCAGCAGCTTAGGAGCGGCGGCCTACAATGAGCAGTTCTTC | CASSLGAAAYNEQFF | TRBV5-1 | NA | TRBJ2-1 | NA
TGTGCCAAACGGCCGGACGACTCTGGAAACACCATATATTTT | CAKRPDDSGNTIYF | TRBV10-3 | NA | TRBJ1-3 | NA
TGTGCCAGCAGTTCCGGGGGCTTCGAGCAGTACTTC | CASSSGGFEQYF | TRBV6-2/TRBV6-3 | few | TRBJ2-7 | NA
TGTGCCAGCAGCTCCATCAGGACTAGCGGGAGCCACGAGCAGTACTTC | CASSSIRTSGSHEQYF | TRBV13 | NA | TRBJ2-7 | TRBD2
TGTGCCAGCAGCTTAGGTCCCAGGGGGCGGATGGGAGATGGCTACACCTTC | CASSLGPRGRMGDGYTF | TRBV11-2 | NA | TRBJ1-2 | TRBD1
TGTGCCAGCAGCGTCATTCTGAACACTGAAGCTTTCTTT | CASSVILNTEAFF | TRBV12-3/TRBV12-4 | NA | TRBJ1-1 | NA
TGCGCCAGCAGCCTTAGGGGGCCAGAAACGAGCAATCAGCCCCAGCATTTT | CASSLRGPETSNQPQHF | TRBV4-1 | NA | TRBJ1-5 | TRBD1
TGTGCTAGTGGGGACCGCAGGACCCCCAATGAGCAGTTCTTC | CASGDRRTPNEQFF | TRBV12-5 | few | TRBJ2-1 | NA
TGTGCCAGCAGTGAAAGGTTGGGCGGGGGCAGGGGTGAAAAACTGTTTTTT | CASSERLGGGRGEKLFF | TRBV6-1 | NA | TRBJ1-4 | NA
TGCGCCAGCAGCCAACGAGCGGGAGGTAATTCACCCCTCCACTTT | CASSQRAGGNSPLHF | TRBV4-1 | NA | TRBJ1-6 | NA
TGTGCCAGCAGTTTTCGGCGGGGCGAGCAGTACTTC | CASSFRRGEQYF | TRBV12-3/TRBV12-4 | NA | TRBJ2-7 | NA
TGTGCCAGCAGTGAAGTAACCGGGGGCGGTGAAAAACTGTTTTTT | CASSEVTGGGEKLFF | TRBV6-1 | NA | TRBJ1-4 | NA
TGTGCCAGCAGTGAAGATTCGGGGGGCGAAGTTGTTCAGCCCCAGCATTTT | CASSEDSGGEVVQPQHF | TRBV2 | few | TRBJ1-5 | NA
TGTGCCACCAGTGACAATAAAGCTGAGCAGTTCTTC | CATSDNKAEQFF | TRBV24-1 | NA | TRBJ2-1 | NA
TGCGCCAGCAGCTTGGCCGGGAGTAGGGAGGAGACCCAGTACTTC | CASSLAGSREETQYF | TRBV5-1 | NA | TRBJ2-5 | NA
TGTGCCAGCAGCGGCCGGGACAGGCCCTACAATGAGCAGTTCTTC | CASSGRDRPYNEQFF | TRBV9 | once | TRBJ2-1 | TRBD1
TGTGCCAGCAGTTTTGCTTTGGGGGGCCTTAACTATGGCTACACCTTC | CASSFALGGLNYGYTF | TRBV27 | NA | TRBJ1-2 | NA
TGTGCCAGCTCACCACGGCGGGAACCGAACACTGAAGCTTTCTTT | CASSPRREPNTEAFF | TRBV18 | NA | TRBJ1-1 | NA